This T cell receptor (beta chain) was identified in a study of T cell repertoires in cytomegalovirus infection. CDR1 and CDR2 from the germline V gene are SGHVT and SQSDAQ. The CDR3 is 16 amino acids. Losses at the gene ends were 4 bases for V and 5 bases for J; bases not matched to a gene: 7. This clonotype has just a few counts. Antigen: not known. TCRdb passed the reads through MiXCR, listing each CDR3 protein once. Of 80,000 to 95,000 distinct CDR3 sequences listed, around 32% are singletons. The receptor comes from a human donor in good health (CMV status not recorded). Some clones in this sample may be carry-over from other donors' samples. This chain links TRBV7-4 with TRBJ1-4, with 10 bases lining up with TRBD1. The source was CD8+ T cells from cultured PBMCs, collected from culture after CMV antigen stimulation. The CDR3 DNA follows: TGTGCCAGCAGCTCTGGACAGGGGGGCGAAAATGAAAAACTGTTTTTT. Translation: CASSSGQGGENEKLFF.